There are many counts of the clone carrying this T cell receptor (beta chain). Its matching antigen is unknown. The entry originates in a study of early T cells in non-severe SARS-CoV-2 infection. Background on the study: Sequencing of unsorted whole blood was done on bulk RNA, leaving chains unpaired. Study-level results: The matching step, a VDJdb search, favored anti-spike CD8 responses and missed private and CD4 specificities.

Unique molecular identifiers were added to individual cDNA molecules. TCRdb itself ran the 5' RACE reads through MiXCR, one entry per CDR3 protein. The data contain some 55,000 distinct CDR3 sequences, around 12% of them seen just once; the ten biggest clones take up 2.5% to 3%. V lost 1 base and J lost 8, with 14 bases in between. The CDR3 extends over 14 amino acids. The sequence was collected from an adult who was a healthcare worker with PCR-confirmed SARS-CoV-2 infection or an uninfected control (not recorded which). The sample consisted of whole blood. The chain has TRBV12-3 or TRBV12-4 and TRBJ1-2, with D unresolved. CDR3 in DNA: TGTGCCAGCAGTTTAGACATAACCTACACGGGCTACACCTTC. As protein: CASSLDITYTGYTF.